These 24 T cell receptor beta chains share one sample of origin, sequenced in a study of blood T cell repertoires in COVID-19. Repertoires were generated with immunoSEQ multiplex PCR, while TCRdb's copy carries only in-frame clones and drops some. Here the sample spans some 320,000 clones, 85% to 90% being singletons. Material: peripheral blood. These receptors came from a woman between 25 and 40 years old with COVID-19, enrolled during active disease.

This clone was seen only once. V gene TRBV2 combines with J gene TRBJ1-5; a weak D match, TRBD1 (5 bases). Germline CDR1 SNHLY, CDR2 FYNNEI. The V end was cut by 2 bases, the J end by 4 bases, with 12 bases between. The CDR3 sequence is 15 residues long. CDR3 in amino acids: CASSELRDWNQPQHF. The DNA for the CDR3 is TGTGCCAGCAGTGAACTCAGGGATTGGAATCAGCCCCAGCATTTT.

This chain connects TRBV7-2 to TRBJ1-2; 8 bases line up with TRBD1. The V segment lost 4 bases and the J segment 5 bases; nucleotides outside the gene matches: 3. CDR1 and CDR2 from the germline V gene are SGHTA and FQGNSA. The CDR3 is 13 residues long. DNA of the CDR3: TGTGCCAGCAGCTCGGACAGGGAGTATGGCTACACCTTC. It specifies CASSSDREYGYTF. Variable domain in full (rest from reference TRBV7-2 and TRBJ1-2): GAGVSQSPSNKVTEKGKDVELRCDPISGHTALYWYRQSLGQGLEFLIYFQGNSAPDKSGLPSDRFSAERTGGSVSTLTIQRTQQEDSAVYLCASSSDREYGYTFGSGTRLTVV.

The V and J genes are TRBV30 and TRBJ2-7, with a possible D match to TRBD1 (5 bases). Deletions cut 2 bases from V and 2 bases from J, with 13 bases between. Germline CDR1 is GTSNPN and CDR2 is SVGIG (reference sequence). This CDR3 has 14 residues. CDR3 in amino acids: CAWSKRQLAYEQYF. The CDR3 bases are TGTGCCTGGAGTAAGAGACAGTTAGCCTACGAGCAGTACTTC.

This chain uses TRBV5-6 with TRBJ2-7; D might be TRBD1 (6 bases). V lost 0 bases to trimming and J lost 5 bases, with 9 bases between them. The CDR3 extends over 13 amino acids. The germline V gene encodes CDR1 SGHDT and CDR2 YYEEEE. Written as DNA, the CDR3 is TGTGCCAGCAGCTTGGACAGGGTCCACGAGCAGTACTTC. Protein sequence: CASSLDRVHEQYF.

The V call is TRBV5-1, the J call TRBJ2-2; a possible D gene is TRBD1 (6 bases). Deletions cut 4 bases from V and 9 bases from J, with 13 bases between. The CDR3 sequence is 13 residues long. Germline V gene lookup returns CDR1 SGHRS and CDR2 YFSETQ. In DNA form, the CDR3 reads TGCGCCAGCAGCCCGGACAGTCTAAGGGAGCTGTTTTTT. This sequence encodes CASSPDSLRELFF.

This chain connects TRBV27 to TRBJ2-1; 9 bases are a match to TRBD2. The CDR3 consists of 15 residues. The ends lost 9 bases at V and 4 bases at J; junction bases unmatched: 10. CDR1 and CDR2 (germline): MNHEY, SMNVEV (reference sequence). The CDR3 region has the DNA TGTGCCAGTCGGCGGGGGGGCAGCCTTTACAATGAGCAGTTCTTC. This sequence encodes CASRRGGSLYNEQFF.

This chain links TRBV29-1 with TRBJ2-2; 9 nucleotides line up with TRBD1. This CDR3 contains 14 residues. With V trimmed by 4 bases and J by 1 base, 1 base remained unmatched. The V gene's germline CDR1 is SQVTM and CDR2 ANQGSEA. CDR3 sequence reads: CSVAGQGNTGELFF. The CDR3 nucleotides are TGCAGCGTTGCGGGACAGGGGAACACCGGGGAGCTGTTTTTT.

This chain joins TRBV13 and TRBJ2-3; possible D gene TRBD2, 7 bases. V lost 0 bases and J lost 7, with 17 bases in between. Germline CDR1 and CDR2: PRHDT and FYEKMQ (reference sequence). The CDR3 extends over 16 amino acids. The CDR3 sequence is CASSLGGGAPRYTQYF. The CDR3 DNA reads TGTGCCAGCAGCTTAGGTGGGGGGGCCCCTCGATATACGCAGTATTTT.

This chain joins TRBV9 and TRBJ2-1; a weak D match, TRBD2 (6 bases). The CDR3 contains 14 residues. Germline CDR1 reads SGDLS; CDR2 reads YYNGEE. The V end lost 7 bases, the J end lost 0 bases, and 11 bases lay between the germline ends. The CDR3 region has the DNA TGTGCCAGCCGTCCGGGGGTCTCCTACAATGAGCAGTTCTTC. Protein sequence: CASRPGVSYNEQFF.

The chain is built from TRBV6-2 or TRBV6-3 and TRBJ1-3; D gene unclear. This CDR3 comprises 16 residues. Germline CDR1 reads MNHEY; CDR2 reads SVGEGT. The V end lost 2 bases, the J end lost 0 bases, and 11 bases lay between the germline ends. The CDR3, as DNA: TGTGCCAGCAGTTACATGATGTCCGGCTCTGGAAACACCATATATTTT. It encodes CASSYMMSGSGNTIYF.

This chain joins TRBV5-4 and TRBJ1-1; D gene unclear. The CDR3 is 13 residues long. The germline CDR1 and CDR2 sequences are SGHNT and YYREEE (reference sequence). V was shortened by 5 bases and J by 0 bases, with 8 bases between the two germline ends. CDR3 sequence (DNA): TGTGCCAGCAGTGGGAGGCTGAACACTGAAGCTTTCTTT. Its protein product is CASSGRLNTEAFF. The entire variable domain, with the rest obtained from reference TRBV5-4 and TRBJ1-1, is as follows: ETGVTQSPTHLIKTRGQQVTLRCSSQSGHNTVSWYQQALGQGPQFIFQYYREEENGRGNFPPRFSGLQFPNYSSELNVNALELDDSALYLCASSGRLNTEAFFGQGTRLTVV.

This chain joins TRBV7-2 and TRBJ2-1; 10 bases match TRBD2. The V segment lost 3 bases and the J segment 15 bases; nucleotides outside the gene matches: 5. CDR3 size: 12 residues. Germline CDR1 and CDR2: SGHTA and FQGNSA. CDR3 loop: CASSLLAGAAFF. CDR3 in DNA: TGTGCCAGCAGCTTGCTAGCGGGGGCCGCGTTCTTC.

This rearrangement joins TRBV19 to TRBJ1-4; D possibly corresponds to TRBD1 (6 bases). The CDR3 is 15 amino acids. Per germline, CDR1 LNHDA and CDR2 SQIVND (reference sequence). The V and J ends lost 8 bases and 6 bases respectively, with 19 bases between them. CDR3 sequence reads: CASFGFMTGHEKLFF. CDR3 in DNA: TGTGCCAGTTTTGGGTTTATGACAGGCCATGAAAAACTGTTTTTT.

The gene calls are TRBV7-9 and TRBJ2-7; D not resolved. Looked up from germline, CDR1 is SEHNR and CDR2 is FQNEAQ (reference sequence). V lost 5 bases and J lost 3, with 14 bases in between. The CDR3 contains 14 residues. The DNA of the CDR3 is TGTGCCAGCAGCCCACCCTTTGAGGTCTACGAGCAGTACTTC. Translation gives CASSPPFEVYEQYF.

The CDR3 protein is CASSYGPGLGRYGYTF. In DNA, the CDR3 is TGTGCCAGCAGTTACGGTCCAGGCCTGGGTCGGTATGGCTACACCTTC. V and J are TRBV6-5 and TRBJ1-2, with unresolved D. Germline CDR1 MNHEY, CDR2 SVGAGI. The CDR3 is made up of 16 amino acids. V was clipped by 2 bases and J by 5 bases, with 18 bases between them.

The genes are TRBV30 and TRBJ1-4, with 8 bases fitting TRBD1. V shed 6 bases, J shed 8 bases, and the junction held 8 bases outside the gene matches. CDR3 length: 13 residues. Germline V gene lookup returns CDR1 GTSNPN and CDR2 SVGIG (reference sequence). The CDR3 reads CACRTGFEEKLFF. CDR3 nucleotides: TGTGCCTGCCGGACAGGGTTTGAGGAAAAACTGTTTTTT. The whole variable domain, remainder taken from reference TRBV30 and TRBJ1-4, is SQTIHQWPATLVQPVGSPLSLECTVEGTSNPNLYWYRQAAGRGLQLLFYSVGIGQISSEVPQNLSASRPQDRQFILSSKKLLLSDSGFYLCACRTGFEEKLFFGSGTQLSVL.

The chain combines TRBV28 with TRBJ1-2; 7 nucleotides align to TRBD1. The germline CDR1 and CDR2 sequences are MDHEN and SYDVKM. The CDR3 extends over 15 amino acids. V shed 3 bases, J shed 4 bases, and the junction held 8 bases outside the gene matches. The CDR3 loop reads CASSFGRGRGYGYTF. The CDR3 DNA follows: TGTGCCAGCAGTTTCGGAAGGGGGCGCGGCTATGGCTACACCTTC.

A word on this clone: Other DNA sequences in the sample encode the same CDR3. The J gene is TRBJ1-2, the V gene TRBV19; the match to TRBD1 covers 9 bases. The CDR3 totals 13 residues. The V and J ends lost 6 bases and 4 bases, in that order; junction bases with no gene match: 3. The germline V gene has CDR1 LNHDA and CDR2 SQIVND (reference sequence). This CDR3 is CASSPDRGYGYTF. CDR3 bases: TGTGCCAGTAGCCCGGACAGGGGCTATGGCTACACCTTC.

The V call is TRBV10-1, the J call TRBJ1-1, with TRBD1 as a possible D gene (5 bases). The CDR3 sequence is 11 residues long. Trimming left V 10 bases short and J 7 bases short, with 13 bases between. CDR1 and CDR2 (germline): WNHNN, SYGVQD (reference sequence). The CDR3 DNA sequence: TGCGCCACAGGGTGGGGCGGTGAAGCTTTCTTT. It yields the protein CATGWGGEAFF.

This clone was counted at least ten times. This rearrangement joins TRBV12-3 or TRBV12-4 to TRBJ1-1; weak D call: TRBD1 (5 bases). Trimming pared 2 bases from V and 5 bases from J, leaving 9 bases between. The CDR3 sequence is 13 residues long. CDR3 region: CASSLSQGTEAFF. The DNA of the CDR3 is TGTGCCAGCAGTTTATCCCAGGGAACTGAAGCTTTCTTT.

The CDR3 protein is CASSQAHGNIQYF. The DNA of the CDR3 is TGTGCCAGCAGCCAAGCTCACGGGAACATTCAGTACTTC. This chain joins TRBV3-1 (or the pseudogene TRBV3-2) and TRBJ2-4; D is unresolved. The V and J ends lost 1 base and 7 bases respectively, with 8 bases between them. CDR1 and CDR2 from the germline V gene are LGHDT and YNNKEL (reference sequence). This CDR3 contains 13 residues.

This chain uses TRBV19 with TRBJ2-7; the D gene is possibly TRBD1 (6 bases). The length of the CDR3 is 18 residues. Germline CDR1 and CDR2: LNHDA and SQIVND (reference sequence). V gave up 6 bases and J gave up 2 bases, with 26 bases separating them. The CDR3 bases are TGTGCCAGTAGGCCTACTCCGGGACACATCCAGAACACCTACGAGCAGTACTTC. It specifies CASRPTPGHIQNTYEQYF.

This clone has only one observation. The chain joins TRBV19 to TRBJ2-2; D perhaps matches TRBD2 (5 bases). Trimming stripped 3 bases from V and 10 bases from J, with 9 bases between. In germline, CDR1 is LNHDA, CDR2 SQIVND (reference sequence). This CDR3 contains 12 residues. The CDR3 nucleotides read TGTGCCAGTAGTATCGGGGTCCCGGAGCTGTTTTTT. Translation: CASSIGVPELFF.

The rearrangement uses TRBV18 and TRBJ1-3; D gene uncertain. The V end lost 2 bases, the J end lost 4 bases, and 9 bases lay between the germline ends. Germline V gene lookup returns CDR1 KGHSH and CDR2 LQKENI. The CDR3 spans 14 residues. DNA of the CDR3: TGTGCCAGCTCACCATCCCCTGGCGGAAACACCATATATTTT. Translation: CASSPSPGGNTIYF.